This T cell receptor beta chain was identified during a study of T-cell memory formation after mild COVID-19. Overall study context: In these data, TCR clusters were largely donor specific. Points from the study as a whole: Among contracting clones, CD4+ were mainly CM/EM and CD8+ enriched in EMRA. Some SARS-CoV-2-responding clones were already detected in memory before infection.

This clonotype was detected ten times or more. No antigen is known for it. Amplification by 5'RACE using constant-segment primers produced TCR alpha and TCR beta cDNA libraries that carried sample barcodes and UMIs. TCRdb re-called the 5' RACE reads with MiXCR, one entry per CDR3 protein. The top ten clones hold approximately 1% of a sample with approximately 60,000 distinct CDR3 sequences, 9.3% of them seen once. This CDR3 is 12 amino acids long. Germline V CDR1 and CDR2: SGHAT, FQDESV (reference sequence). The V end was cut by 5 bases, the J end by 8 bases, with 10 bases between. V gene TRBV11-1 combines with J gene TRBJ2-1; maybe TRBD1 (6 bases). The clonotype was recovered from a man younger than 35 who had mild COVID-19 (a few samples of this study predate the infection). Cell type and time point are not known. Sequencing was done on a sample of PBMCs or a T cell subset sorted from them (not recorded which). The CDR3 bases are TGTGCCAGCAGCGTCAGGGGAGATGAGCAGTTCTTC. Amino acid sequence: CASSVRGDEQFF. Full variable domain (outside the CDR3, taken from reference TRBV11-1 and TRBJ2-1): EAEVAQSPRYKITEKSQAVAFWCDPISGHATLYWYRQILGQGPELLVQFQDESVVDDSQLPKDRFSAERLKGVDSTLKIQPAELGDSAMYLCASSVRGDEQFFGPGTRLTVL.